Only a few counts were recorded for the clone carrying this T cell receptor (beta chain). What it binds is not known. It was via CD45RO/CCR7/CD25/CD127/CD95/CD27 that CD4+ naive, central memory, regulatory and stem cell-like memory cells were sorted. The CDR3 extends over 13 amino acids. In germline, CDR1 is SGHDT, CDR2 YYEEEE. Trimming pared 5 bases from V and 5 bases from J, leaving 12 bases between. This sample was included in a study of beta chain features in type 1 diabetes. Regarding the study as a whole: TCRB CDR3s from Type 1 diabetes patients were moderately but significantly shorter in all four CD4+ subsets. Naive, central memory and regulatory TCRB repertoires appeared more similar among patients than healthy donors.

Every isolated RNA sample was fully reverse transcribed, so sequencing captured expressed TCRB transcripts. The protocol was immunoSEQ multiplex PCR, while the TCRdb copy is restricted to in-frame clones and leaves out a portion. This table has under 900,000 clones, roughly 15% appearing once. This TCR came from a woman in her late teens or twenties in good health. The chain couples TRBV5-6 to TRBJ2-3; weak D call: TRBD2 (5 bases). Sequenced sample: naive CD4+ T cells from blood. The CDR3 DNA reads TGTGCCAGCAGGCCGGGATACAGAGATACGCAGTATTTT. It codes for CASRPGYRDTQYF.